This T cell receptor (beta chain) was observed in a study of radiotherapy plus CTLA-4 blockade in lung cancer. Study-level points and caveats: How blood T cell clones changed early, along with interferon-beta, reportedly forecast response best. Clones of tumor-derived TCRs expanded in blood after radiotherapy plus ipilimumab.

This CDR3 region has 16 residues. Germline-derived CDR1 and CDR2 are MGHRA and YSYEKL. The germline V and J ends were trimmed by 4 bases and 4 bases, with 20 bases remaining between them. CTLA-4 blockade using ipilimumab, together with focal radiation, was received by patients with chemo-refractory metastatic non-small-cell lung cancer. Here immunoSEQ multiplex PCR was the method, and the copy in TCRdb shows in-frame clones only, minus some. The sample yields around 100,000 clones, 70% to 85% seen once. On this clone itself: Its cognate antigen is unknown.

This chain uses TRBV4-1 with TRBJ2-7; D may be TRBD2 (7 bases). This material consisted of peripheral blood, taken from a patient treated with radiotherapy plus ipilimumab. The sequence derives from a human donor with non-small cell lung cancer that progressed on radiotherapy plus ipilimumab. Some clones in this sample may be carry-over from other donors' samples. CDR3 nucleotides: TGCGCCAGCAGCCCGGAGGGGGGAGGGGTTGTGTACGAGCAGTACTTC. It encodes CASSPEGGGVVYEQYF.